This TCR beta chain is drawn from a study of blood T cell repertoires in COVID-19. In the study overall: Donors in the United States, Italy and Spain gave samples during acute or convalescent COVID-19. T cells, B-cell-depleted T cells, or PBMCs supplied cDNA or gDNA.

The ends were cut back, 5 bases at V and 0 bases at J, with 14 bases in the middle. Germline V lookup: CDR1 SGHTA, CDR2 FQGTGA. This CDR3 region has 16 residues. In the source study's methods: Cell counts per sample came from amplifying reference gene primers. Assay used: immunoSEQ multiplex PCR; TCRdb lists only in-frame clones, some missing. The DNA gave D and trimming, while V, J and clone size come from that table. This table holds about 44,000 clones, over 80% found once. The specimen was peripheral blood. V gene TRBV7-3 combines with J gene TRBJ2-1, with D maybe TRBD1 (6 bases). The clonotype originates from a woman aged 40 to 55 with acute or convalescent COVID-19. This CDR3 reads CASSGGQQSSYNEQFF. CDR3 coding DNA: TGTGCCAGCAGCGGAGGACAGCAAAGCTCCTACAATGAGCAGTTCTTC.